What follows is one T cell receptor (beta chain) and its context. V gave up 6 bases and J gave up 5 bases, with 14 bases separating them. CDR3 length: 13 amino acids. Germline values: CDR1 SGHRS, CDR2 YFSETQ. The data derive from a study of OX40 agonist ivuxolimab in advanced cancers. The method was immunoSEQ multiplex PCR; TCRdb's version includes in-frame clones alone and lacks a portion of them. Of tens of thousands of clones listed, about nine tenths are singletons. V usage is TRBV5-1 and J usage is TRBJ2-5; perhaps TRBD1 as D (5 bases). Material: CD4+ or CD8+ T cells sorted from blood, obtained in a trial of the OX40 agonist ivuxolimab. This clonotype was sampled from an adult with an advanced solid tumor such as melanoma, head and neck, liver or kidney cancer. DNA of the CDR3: TGCGCCAGCACGATCGCAGGGATGGAGACCCAGTACTTC. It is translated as CASTIAGMETQYF.